What follows describes a single TCR beta chain. Data came from immunoSEQ multiplex PCR; TCRdb stores just in-frame clones and leaves some out. This sample yields approximately 300,000 clones, of which about 90% are seen a single time; approximately 5.4% belongs to the top ten. Germline V gene sequence: CDR1 SGHAT, CDR2 FQNNGV. The CDR3 totals 13 residues. The ends were cut back, 5 bases at V and 3 bases at J, with 11 bases in the middle. Study members were between about 18 and 100 years old and lived in over 20 US regions. Cohort 3 donors were reported recovered after two negative PCRs, clearance, or symptom resolution. These data originate in a study of blood T cell repertoires in COVID-19.

This TCR derives from a woman under 40 who had recovered from COVID-19. The sample consisted of PBMCs or T cells enriched from blood (not recorded which). The genes are TRBV11-2 and TRBJ2-7, with D perhaps TRBD1 (5 bases). CDR3 sequence reads: CASSPDRFYEQYF. In nucleotides, the CDR3 is TGTGCCAGCAGCCCCGACAGATTCTACGAGCAGTACTTC.